The clone carrying this T cell receptor beta chain was counted a single time. CDR1 and CDR2 (germline): SGHRS, YFSETQ. This CDR3 is built from 15 residues. 13 Jbeta primers and 60 Vbeta primers were used for the PCR. TCRdb's table, derived via immunoSEQ multiplex PCR, lists solely in-frame clones and lacks some. The sample includes around 100,000 clones, roughly 69% of them seen just once. This sample stems from a study of cytomegalovirus exposure and HLA in healthy donors. The source is a man aged 50-59 years in good health and CMV-seropositive. The source material was PBMCs. The chain employs TRBV5-1 and TRBJ2-5; the D gene is possibly TRBD1 (6 bases). Matching the DNA end better, TRBJ2-7 makes the J call doubtful. This CDR3 is CASSSQGQSWYEQYF. CDR3 DNA sequence: TGCGCCAGCAGCTCTCAGGGGCAGAGTTGGTACGAGCAGTACTTC.